This T cell receptor beta chain appears in the sequencing data of a study of OX40 agonist ivuxolimab in advanced cancers. As for the study more broadly: Ivuxolimab was a fully human IgG2 agonistic monoclonal antibody targeting the costimulatory receptor OX40 (CD134). Among the roughly 50 dose-escalation patients, about 20 had hepatocellular carcinoma, around 15 melanoma, 9 renal cell carcinoma and 9 head and neck cancer. The paper reports the monotherapy dose-escalation portion (N = 52 patients) of the phase I ivuxolimab trial. Three dose-escalation patients achieved partial responses, one with hepatocellular carcinoma and two with cutaneous melanoma. In the dose-escalation cohort, more than 80% of patients were male, and the mean age was around 60 years with a range of about 20 to 80. Peripheral TCRbeta sequencing aimed to test whether ivuxolimab altered TCR sequence diversity and caused clonal T-cell expansion. Prior anti-PD-1, anti-PD-L1 or anti-CTLA-4 therapy was permitted, and checkpoint inhibitors had been received by approximately 39% of dose-escalation patients. Intravenous ivuxolimab was administered to patients every 2 weeks at six dose levels: 0.01, 0.1, 0.3, 1.5, 3 and 10 mg/kg.

The full study reports these points: After ivuxolimab, CD8+ T cells had more expanded clones than CD4+ T cells on average. The antigen specificity of the peripheral T cells that underwent clonal expansion was not determined. Clonal expansion of both CD4+ and CD8+ blood T cells was observed from baseline to week 6 at doses 0.1 to 3.0 mg/kg. Partial responders in the 0.1-3.0 mg/kg groups had among the lowest normalized peripheral clonal expansion, especially among CD8+ T cells. Low levels of normalized T-cell clonal expansion were also seen in some nonresponding patients.

Trimming takes 4 bases from V and 7 bases from J, and the germline ends sit 19 bases apart. CDR3 length: 16 amino acids, cysteine to phenylalanine. Kept here is only the CDR3 DNA, which spans 48 bases and is read in frame from base 1. The germline V gene supplies CDR1 MGHRA and CDR2 YSYEKL. Genomic DNA was isolated from the sorted cells so that the TCRbeta CDR3 region could be sequenced. The immunoSEQ Assay was used for sequencing of TCRbeta CDR3 regions. What TCRdb holds here is the immuneACCESS table cut down to in-frame rearrangements. Part of the clones is not present; checked against another copy, under half of the missing clones reflect an unresolved V gene, and the others are unexplained. The sample has about 63,000 clones on record, over 75% of them singletons. The top ten hold less than 1.2% of the sample. Patients with a history of autoimmune disease or receiving systemic immunosuppression were excluded from the trial. Peripheral blood for TCR sequencing was collected from all dose cohorts at baseline, on cycle 4 day 1, and on cycle 7 day 1. The samples were drawn from a first-in-human, open-label, multicenter phase I dose-escalation trial of ivuxolimab. The trial enrolled adults with locally advanced or metastatic head and neck squamous cell, hepatocellular, melanoma or renal cell carcinoma. CD4+ and CD8+ T cells were sorted separately from peripheral blood before TCR sequencing.

Details on this clone: It has no known antigen specificity. Per-nucleotide qualities are absent, and no much larger clonotype sits a single base away.

The sample consisted of CD4+ or CD8+ T cells sorted from blood, taken in a trial of the OX40 agonist ivuxolimab. The sequence was collected from an adult with an advanced solid tumor such as melanoma, head and neck, liver or kidney cancer. The chain was built from TRBV4-1 and TRBJ1-4; a confident D gene designation cannot be given. The DNA sequence follows: TGCGCCAGCAGCCCAGTAGGAGCCCGGTGGGGTGAAAAACTGTTTTTT. It translates as CASSPVGARWGEKLFF.